This TCR beta chain stems from a study of identical twins. Study outcomes and limitations: Insertions were fewer in abundant cord blood beta clonotypes, whereas memory repertoires showed none of this pattern. Interpretation of the results relied on cross-sectional statistical analysis and not on following the same donors.

Comments on this clonotype: Antigen specificity is unknown.

V was trimmed by 5 bases and J by 11 bases, leaving 18 bases between them. The CDR3 extends over 13 amino acids. Germline V lookup: CDR1 LNHDA, CDR2 SQIVND (reference sequence). TCRdb fed the 5' RACE reads into MiXCR, producing one record per CDR3 protein. The table shows some 730,000 distinct CDR3 sequences, with 15% to 20% occurring only once. These data were also reused for a study on T cells expressing NK-cell markers. In that study: The CD3+CD56-NKG2C+ fraction was also led by these clonotypes in a few donors. The study did not resolve the HCMV specificity of expanded NKG2C+ T cell clones.

This chain links TRBV19 with TRBJ1-1, with D perhaps matching TRBD1 (5 bases). The clonotype comes from a woman between 18 and 30 years old in good health. Sequenced: PBMCs. CDR3 nucleotide sequence: TGTGCCAGTAGTCAACGGGGCAGGGCCTCGGCTTTCTTT. This encodes CASSQRGRASAFF.